This TCR beta chain was captured in a study of Tregs in tolerant kidney transplant recipients. Assay: immunoSEQ multiplex PCR; the TCRdb copy retains only in-frame clones and omits some. The table records approximately 93,000 clones, over 85% of them present only once. In the case of this clone: Its antigen is not known.

The junction had 3 bases not matched to a gene; V was cut back by 8 bases and J by 1 base. Germline V gives CDR1 SGHTA, CDR2 FQGNSA. The CDR3 runs 13 residues. Unstimulated regulatory T cells (CD4+CD25+CD127-), CD4+CD25- non-regulatory cells, CD4 and CD8 cells were FACS-sorted from thawed PBMCs. Study findings and constraints: Changing PCR primers prevented nucleotide comparison between some patients' samples. Biological reproducibility was not directly addressed in this study. Few patients were studied, so findings need validation in larger groups.

The sample here was CD4+ T cells from blood, taken before the transplant. The chain couples TRBV7-2 to TRBJ2-3; TRBD2 aligns across 7 bases. The clonotype was recovered from a human donor who received a combined kidney and bone marrow transplant. This chain's CDR3 is CASRGGGTDTQYF. In nucleotides, the CDR3 is TGTGCCAGCCGCGGGGGAGGCACAGATACGCAGTATTTT.